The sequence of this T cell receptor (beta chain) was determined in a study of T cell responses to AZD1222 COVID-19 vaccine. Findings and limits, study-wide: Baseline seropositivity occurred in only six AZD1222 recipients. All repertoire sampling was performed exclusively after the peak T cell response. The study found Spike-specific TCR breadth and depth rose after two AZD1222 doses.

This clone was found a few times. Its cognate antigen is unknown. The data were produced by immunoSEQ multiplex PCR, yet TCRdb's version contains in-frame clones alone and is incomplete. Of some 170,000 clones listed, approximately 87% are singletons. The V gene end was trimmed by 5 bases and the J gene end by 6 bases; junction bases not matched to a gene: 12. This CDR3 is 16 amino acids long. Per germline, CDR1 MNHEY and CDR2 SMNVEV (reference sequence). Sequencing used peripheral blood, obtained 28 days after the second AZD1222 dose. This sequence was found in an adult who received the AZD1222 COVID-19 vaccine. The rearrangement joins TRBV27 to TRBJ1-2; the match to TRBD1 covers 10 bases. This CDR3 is CASSPYGQGGINGYTF. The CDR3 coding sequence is TGTGCCAGCAGTCCATACGGACAGGGGGGAATCAATGGCTACACCTTC.